The sequence of this T cell receptor (beta chain) was determined in a study of T-cell reconstitution after alpha-beta-depleted transplantation in children. Germline-derived CDR1 and CDR2 are SEHNR and FQNEAQ (reference sequence). V lost 5 bases, J lost 1 base, and 11 bases lay in between. CDR3 length equals 15 residues. Unique molecular identifiers were used to barcode this TCRbeta library. TCRdb passed the PCR reads through MiXCR, listing each CDR3 protein once. In the table there are some 200,000 distinct CDR3 sequences, roughly 9% of which are singletons. The sequencing used PBMCs from the stem cell graft donor, collected from the stem cell graft. The receptor comes from a human donor who donated a stem cell graft to a child with acute lymphoblastic leukemia. The chain carries TRBV7-9 and TRBJ2-2; D not resolved. Here the CDR3 reads CASSPLTVNTGELFF. For the CDR3, the DNA is TGTGCCAGCAGCCCCCTTACCGTGAACACCGGGGAGCTGTTTTTT.